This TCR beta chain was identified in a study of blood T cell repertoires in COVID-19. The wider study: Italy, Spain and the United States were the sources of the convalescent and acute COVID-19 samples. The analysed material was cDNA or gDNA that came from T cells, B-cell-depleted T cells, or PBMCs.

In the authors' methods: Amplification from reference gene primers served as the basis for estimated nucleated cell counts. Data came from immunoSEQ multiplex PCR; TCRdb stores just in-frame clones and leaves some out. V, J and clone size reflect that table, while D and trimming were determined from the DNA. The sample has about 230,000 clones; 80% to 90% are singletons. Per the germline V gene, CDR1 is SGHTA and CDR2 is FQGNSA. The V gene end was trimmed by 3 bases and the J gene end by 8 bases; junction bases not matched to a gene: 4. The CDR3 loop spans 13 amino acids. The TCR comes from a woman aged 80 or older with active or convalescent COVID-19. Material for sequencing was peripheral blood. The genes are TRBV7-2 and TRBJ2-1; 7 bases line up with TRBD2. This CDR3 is CASSLRTSDEQFF. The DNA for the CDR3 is TGTGCCAGCAGCTTGCGTACTAGCGATGAGCAGTTCTTC.